The entry below describes one TCR beta chain. Antigen unknown. Treatment given: 15 to 20 received Ad26.COV2.S at low or high dose, single or two shots; about 5 received placebo; per-sample allocation not given. Sampling was performed 63 days after the first vaccine or placebo injection. Data came from immunoSEQ multiplex PCR; TCRdb stores just in-frame clones and leaves some out. The sample holds some 410,000 clones, 92% seen once. The sample comes from a study of Ad26.COV2.S vaccination and SARS-CoV-2 variants. Study-level information: Donor got 5x10^10 or 1x10^11 viral particles of Ad26.COV2.S. Overall study results and limits: Breadth, reportedly substantial, characterized the spike-specific CD8+ and CD4+ T cell responses after vaccination. Spike-specific TCR breadth was greater after Ad26.COV2.S than placebo.

Germline V lookup: CDR1 SGHTS, CDR2 YDEGEE. CDR3 length: 11 residues. With 0 bases removed from V and 13 bases from J, the gap between germline ends came to 10 bases. The rearrangement uses TRBV5-8 and TRBJ2-5; D not certain. Sample: peripheral blood, taken in a trial of Ad26.COV2.S vaccine versus placebo. The receptor's source is a person between 18 and 65 years old who received the Ad26.COV2.S COVID-19 vaccine or a placebo. The DNA for the CDR3 is TGTGCCAGCAGCTTGGTTCGGCTTCTGTACTTC. Translated: CASSLVRLLYF.